This T cell receptor (beta chain) was found in a study of blood T cell repertoires in COVID-19. Study at large: Italy, Spain and the United States were the sources of the convalescent and acute COVID-19 samples. Nucleic acid was either cDNA or gDNA, and it came from T cells, B-cell-depleted T cells, or PBMCs.

In the original analysis: Using reference gene primer amplification, nucleated cell counts were estimated. Method: immunoSEQ multiplex PCR; TCRdb's copy keeps in-frame clones and lacks some. The V and J calls and the clone size are those of that table, but D and trimming were determined from the DNA. Among about 260,000 clones listed, about 90% were seen once. Germline V gene sequence: CDR1 SGHDT, CDR2 YYEEEE. Trimming at V came to 4 bases and at J to 7 bases, leaving 7 bases not matched to a gene. The length of the CDR3 is 13 residues. The source of this sequence is a woman between 35 and 50 years old with acute or convalescent COVID-19. The rearrangement joins TRBV5-6 to TRBJ2-5; 7 nucleotides line up with TRBD2. Sequencing was done on a sample of peripheral blood. CDR3 sequence: CASSPVGGGTQYF. DNA of the CDR3: TGTGCCAGCAGCCCGGTGGGCGGGGGGACCCAGTACTTC. The whole variable domain, filled in from reference TRBV5-6 and TRBJ2-5, reads DAGVTQSPTHLIKTRGQQVTLRCSPKSGHDTVSWYQQALGQGPQFIFQYYEEEERQRGNFPDRFSGHQFPNYSSELNVNALLLGDSALYLCASSPVGGGTQYFGPGTRLLVL.